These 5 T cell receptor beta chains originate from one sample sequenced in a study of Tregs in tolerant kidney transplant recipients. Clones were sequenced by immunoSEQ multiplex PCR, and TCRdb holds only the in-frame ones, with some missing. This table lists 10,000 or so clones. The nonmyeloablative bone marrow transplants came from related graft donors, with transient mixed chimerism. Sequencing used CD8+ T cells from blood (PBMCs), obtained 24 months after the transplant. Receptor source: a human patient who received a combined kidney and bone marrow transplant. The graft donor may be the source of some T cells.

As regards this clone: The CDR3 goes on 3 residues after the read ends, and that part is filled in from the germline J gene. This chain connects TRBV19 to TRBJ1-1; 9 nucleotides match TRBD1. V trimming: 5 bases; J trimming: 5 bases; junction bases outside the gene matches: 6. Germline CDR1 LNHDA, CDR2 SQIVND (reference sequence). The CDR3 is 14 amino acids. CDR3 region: CASSLQGAQTEAFF. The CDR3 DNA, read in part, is TGTGCCAGTAGTCTACAGGGGGCGCAGACTGAA.

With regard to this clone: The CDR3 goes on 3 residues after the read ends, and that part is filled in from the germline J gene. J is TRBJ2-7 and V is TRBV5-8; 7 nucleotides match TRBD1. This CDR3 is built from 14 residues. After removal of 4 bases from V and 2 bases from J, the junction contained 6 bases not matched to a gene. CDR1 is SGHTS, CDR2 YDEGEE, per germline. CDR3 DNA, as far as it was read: TGTGCCAGCAGCGCTTACAGGGGTCCCTACGAG. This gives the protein CASSAYRGPYE. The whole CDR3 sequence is CASSAYRGPYEQYF.

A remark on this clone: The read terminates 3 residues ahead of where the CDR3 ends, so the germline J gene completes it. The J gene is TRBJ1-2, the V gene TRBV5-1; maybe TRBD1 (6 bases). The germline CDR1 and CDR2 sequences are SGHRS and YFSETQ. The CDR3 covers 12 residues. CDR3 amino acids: CASSLEGVGYTF. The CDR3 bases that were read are TGCGCCAGCAGCTTGGAGGGGGTCGGC.

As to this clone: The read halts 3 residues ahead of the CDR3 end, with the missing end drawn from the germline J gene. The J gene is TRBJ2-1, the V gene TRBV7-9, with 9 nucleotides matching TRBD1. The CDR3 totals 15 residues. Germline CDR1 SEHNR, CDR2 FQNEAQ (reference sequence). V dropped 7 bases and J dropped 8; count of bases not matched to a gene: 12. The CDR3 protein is CASTVIRGQGHEQFF. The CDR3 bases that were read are TGTGCCAGCACCGTCATCCGGGGACAGGGTCATGAG.

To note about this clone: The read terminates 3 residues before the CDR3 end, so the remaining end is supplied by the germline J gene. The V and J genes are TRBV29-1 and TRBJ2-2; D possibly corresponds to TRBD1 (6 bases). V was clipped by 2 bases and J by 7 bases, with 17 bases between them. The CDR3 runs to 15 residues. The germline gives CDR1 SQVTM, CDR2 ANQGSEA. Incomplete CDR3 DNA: TGCAGCGTTGAACTCCCGGGACACCAGGGCGGGGAG. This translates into CSVELPGHQGGE. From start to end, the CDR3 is CSVELPGHQGGELFF.